One and the same sample provided the 14 T cell receptor beta chains below, sequenced in a study of regulatory T cells in long-lasting Graves disease. Stated time point: newly diagnosed GD, antithyroid drugs for less than 3 months. Scientists built the TCR library using RNA that was extracted from PBMCs. Arm-PCR of CDR3 regions and iRepertoire HTBI primers were the basis on which TCR beta libraries were built. A single record per CDR3 protein comes from TCRdb applying MiXCR to the multiplex PCR reads. The repertoire includes a few hundred thousand distinct CDR3 sequences, about 15% of them detected once, and roughly 18% sits in the top ten. In addition, the sample was reused for a study of T cells in Graves' hyperthyroidism and ophthalmopathy.

This specimen was peripheral blood mononuclear cells (PBMCs), taken at new diagnosis, from a patient treated with antithyroid drugs. Every receptor here comes from a woman aged 45-65 years with Graves disease.

This chain joins TRBV29-1 and TRBJ1-1, with D hard to call. Trimming took off 4 bases at V and 3 bases at J, with 15 bases between the two ends. Germline CDR1 SQVTM, CDR2 ANQGSEA. There are 14 residues in the CDR3. This CDR3 reads CSVGVGFRYTEAFF. The CDR3 region has the DNA TGCAGCGTTGGTGTGGGTTTTAGGTACACTGAAGCTTTCTTT.

In regard to this clonotype: This may arise from a read error, as a much more abundant clone is one base away. This chain links TRBV19 with TRBJ2-2; D is unclear. Germline CDR1 is LNHDA and CDR2 is SQIVND (reference sequence). This CDR3 comprises 14 residues. CDR3 DNA: TGTACCTGCGCAGGTCTATCGAACACCGGGGAGCTGTTTTTT. Amino acids: CTCAGLSNTGELFF.

This clonotype was counted a few times. The chain links TRBV5-1 to TRBJ2-7; the D gene is possibly TRBD1 (6 bases). The CDR3 covers 14 residues. Trimming shortened V by 4 bases and J by 3 bases, and 14 bases separated the two germline ends. The germline V gene encodes CDR1 SGHRS and CDR2 YFSETQ. The CDR3 is CASSLHREIYEQYF. The CDR3 nucleotides read TGCGCCAGCAGCCTCCACAGGGAGATCTACGAGCAGTACTTC.

Ten or more counts support this clonotype. The rearrangement uses TRBV20-1 and TRBJ2-5; the D is unclear. The length of the CDR3 is 12 residues. Germline V gives CDR1 DFQATT, CDR2 SNEGSKA (reference sequence). Trimming took off 1 base at V and 2 bases at J, with 5 bases between the two ends. Written as DNA, the CDR3 is TGCAGTGCTAGAGGACGACAAGAGACCCAGTACTTC. Residues: CSARGRQETQYF.

This clonotype has a count of ten or more. The chain is built from TRBV20-1 and TRBJ2-7; maybe TRBD2 (5 bases). V lost 6 bases and J 2 bases, leaving 17 bases between the germline ends. Germline values: CDR1 DFQATT, CDR2 SNEGSKA (reference sequence). The CDR3 is 14 amino acids. For the CDR3, the DNA is TGCAGTGCAGATACAGCTAGCCCAACCTACGAGCAGTACTTC. Its translation: CSADTASPTYEQYF.

The sample holds many counts of this clonotype. The chain joins TRBV5-5 to TRBJ2-3, with TRBD2 matching over 11 bases. The ends lost 0 bases at V and 3 bases at J; junction bases unmatched: 12. The length of the CDR3 is 19 residues. The V gene's germline CDR1 is SGHKS and CDR2 YYEKEE (reference sequence). CDR3 in amino acids: CASSLGIAGGSPRTDTQYF. Here the CDR3 DNA reads TGTGCCAGCAGCTTGGGGATAGCGGGAGGGAGCCCCCGGACAGATACGCAGTATTTT.

This chain links TRBV25-1 with TRBJ2-3; D not certain. Germline values: CDR1 MGHDK, CDR2 SYGVNS. Between the trimmed V and J ends, which lost 7 bases and 1 base, there was a span of 9 bases. There are 13 residues in the CDR3. The DNA of the CDR3 is TGTGCCAGCAAAAACAGACGCACAGATACGCAGTATTTT. Translation gives CASKNRRTDTQYF. The complete variable domain, with remaining parts taken from reference TRBV25-1 and TRBJ2-3, reads EADIYQTPRYLVIGTGKKITLECSQTMGHDKMYWYQQDPGMELHLIHYSYGVNSTEKGDLSSESTVSRIRTEHFPLTLESARPSHTSQYLCASKNRRTDTQYFGPGTRLTVL.

This clonotype was counted many times. The J gene is TRBJ2-1, the V gene TRBV7-6; D perhaps matches TRBD2 (5 bases). CDR3 length: 16 residues. CDR1 is SGHVS and CDR2 is FNYEAQ in the germline V gene. V dropped 0 bases and J dropped 0 bases, with 9 bases sitting between them. The chain's CDR3 is CASSLASASSYNEQFF. CDR3 coding DNA: TGTGCCAGCAGCTTAGCTAGCGCTAGCTCCTACAATGAGCAGTTCTTC.

This chain uses TRBV9 with TRBJ2-7; the match to TRBD1 covers 8 bases. Trimming removed 0 bases from V and 3 bases from J; junction bases left unmatched: 5. The CDR3 extends over 15 amino acids. Germline V gives CDR1 SGDLS, CDR2 YYNGEE. CDR3 sequence: CASSVGGGQGYEQYF. DNA for the CDR3: TGTGCCAGCAGCGTAGGGGGCGGACAGGGCTACGAGCAGTACTTC.

This clonotype was recorded a few times. The chain links TRBV7-9 to TRBJ2-3, with TRBD2 identical over 8 bases. J gave up 1 base and V 4 bases, and 7 bases lay outside the gene matches. The CDR3 loop spans 16 amino acids. Per the germline V gene, CDR1 is SEHNR and CDR2 is FQNEAQ (reference sequence). The CDR3 region has the DNA TGTGCCAGCAGCTCGAGGGCTAGCGGGCGCACAGATACGCAGTATTTT. Translation: CASSSRASGRTDTQYF.

The chain carries TRBV7-2 and TRBJ2-7, with D unclear. The V gene lost 4 bases and the J gene lost 5 bases, with 9 bases spanning the gap. This CDR3 has 12 residues. Per the germline V gene, CDR1 is SGHTA and CDR2 is FQGNSA. As DNA, the CDR3 is TGTGCCAGCAGCTCCCGGTGGAACGAGCAGTACTTC. Its protein product is CASSSRWNEQYF.

This clonotype was counted a few times. The chain has TRBV6-2 or TRBV6-3 and TRBJ1-4; D is undetermined. V gave up 5 bases and J gave up 0 bases, with 10 bases separating them. The CDR3 runs to 15 residues. Germline-derived CDR1 and CDR2 are MNHEY and SVGEGT. This CDR3 is CASSPTLTTNEKLFF. For the CDR3, the DNA is TGTGCCAGCAGTCCAACCTTGACAACTAATGAAAAACTGTTTTTT.

The gene calls are TRBV29-1 and TRBJ1-1, with D unresolved. This CDR3 has 12 amino acids. The germline V gene has CDR1 SQVTM and CDR2 ANQGSEA. V was shortened by 0 bases and J by 6 bases, with 8 bases between the two germline ends. The CDR3 nucleotides are TGCAGCGTTGAAGATGCGGACTCTGAAGCTTTCTTT. Its protein product is CSVEDADSEAFF. Variable domain in full (rest from reference TRBV29-1 and TRBJ1-1): SAVISQKPSRDICQRGTSLTIQCQVDSQVTMMFWYRQQPGQSLTLIATANQGSEATYESGFVIDKFPISRPNLTFSTLTVSNMSPEDSSIYLCSVEDADSEAFFGQGTRLTVV.

This clonotype was seen repeatedly, ten times or more. The CDR3 region is CATSDTTGGETQYF. The CDR3 DNA sequence: TGTGCCACCAGTGACACGACAGGGGGAGAGACCCAGTACTTC. This sequence joins TRBV24-1 and TRBJ2-5, with 9 nucleotides matching TRBD1. Germline CDR1 reads KGHDR; CDR2 reads SFDVKD. J lost 4 bases, V lost 4 bases, and 3 bases had no gene match. The CDR3 totals 14 residues.